Listed below are T cell receptor beta chains from one sample, sequenced in a study of cytomegalovirus exposure and HLA in healthy donors. The method was immunoSEQ multiplex PCR; TCRdb's version includes in-frame clones alone and lacks a portion of them. The top ten hold about 4.6% of the sample, which has 150,000 to 200,000 clones, around 80% seen once. The sequenced sample was PBMCs. The receptors stem from a woman aged 30 to 39 in good health and CMV-seropositive. The CDR3 runs from the conserved cysteine through the conserved F or W.

TRBV9	TRBJ1-1	CASSPGGGTEAFF
TRBV7-2	TRBJ1-4	CASSLYGQLLTNEKLFF
TRBV12-5	TRBJ2-5	CASGPPGLALETQYF
TRBV7-9	TRBJ2-4	CASSTPTEIAKNIQYF
TRBV2	TRBJ2-7	CASIGQGPLGVSYEQYF
TRBV10-3	TRBJ2-7	CASTDRDEQYF
TRBV5-1	TRBJ2-1	CASSKSSGISMSEQFF
TRBV25-1	TRBJ2-5	CASTAGSGRRETQYF
TRBV29-1	TRBJ2-5	CSVEQSRETQYF
TRBV27	TRBJ1-1	CASSPGTGGWNTEAFF
TRBV19	TRBJ1-2	CASSIVGEIGGLGVYGYTF
TRBV10-2	TRBJ2-4	CASSESGSGIQYF
TRBV5-1	TRBJ2-2	CASSLLASQLFF
TRBV27	TRBJ1-1	CASSKFFQGGTEAFF
TRBV10-3	TRBJ1-2	CAISDRDGANYGYTF
TRBV6-5	TRBJ1-3	CASSLDRPYSGNTIYF
TRBV5-6	TRBJ1-3	CASSPRTHGNTIYF
TRBV6-5	TRBJ1-2	CASSYPPGQGNYGYTF
TRBV6-6	TRBJ1-2	CASSRPQQGNYGYTF
TRBV25-1	TRBJ2-7	CASSVNYEQYF
TRBV5-4	TRBJ1-2	CASSLGEGGYTF
TRBV4-3	TRBJ2-7	CASSHGREFSYEQYF
TRBV7-2	TRBJ2-7	CASSLGGTEQYF
TRBV6-6	TRBJ2-7	CASSYLQSSYEQYF
TRBV5-1	TRBJ2-7	CASSLLGVYEQYF
TRBV19	TRBJ1-1	CASRPDWNVNTEAFF
TRBV6-9	TRBJ2-4	CASSYFFRRGDIQYF
TRBV2	TRBJ1-2	CASSEATGVNYGYTF
TRBV5-1	TRBJ2-5	CASSPNEETQYF
TRBV19	TRBJ2-3	CASSPGFTDTQYF
TRBV7-2	TRBJ2-7	CASQDYPYEQYF
TRBV13	TRBJ1-1	CASSSGPNTEAFF
TRBV7-7	TRBJ2-5	CASSLYRQETQYF
TRBV5-1	TRBJ1-1	CASSLEPQGSHTEAFF
TRBV11-3	TRBJ2-5	CASSPDSGETQYF
TRBV9	TRBJ2-2	CASSAGRGRENTGELFF
TRBV18	TRBJ1-2	CASSPRDRGFYTF
TRBV10-3	TRBJ1-1	CATRTDTEAFF
TRBV6-5	TRBJ2-1	CASSHTSGDYNEQFF
TRBV4-2	TRBJ1-2	CASRGGNYGYTF
TRBV2	TRBJ2-2	CASSEGGTRASGELFF
TRBV4-2	TRBJ1-2	CASSQKPGQDGYTF
TRBV7-2	TRBJ2-7	CASSYGWGGNYEQYF
TRBV11-3	TRBJ2-1	CASSGRDNEQFF
TRBV6-5	TRBJ2-7	CASSSGGTSGSYEQYF
TRBV5-4	TRBJ2-3	CASSPGLAGFTDTQYF
TRBV4-2	TRBJ2-3	CASSSSAGGSVDTQYF
TRBV15	TRBJ1-1	CATSRDNSRAFF
TRBV6-6	TRBJ1-5	CASSYAVLQPQHF
TRBV5-8	TRBJ2-3	CASSLGQSSTDTQYF
TRBV2	TRBJ2-5	CAGQGLAGNTQYF
TRBV5-1	TRBJ2-1	CASSLRDRVRNEQFF
TRBV7-9	TRBJ2-2	CASSPPRGGTVRTGELFF
TRBV4-1	TRBJ2-7	CASSQGPGLYEQYF
TRBV5-4	TRBJ1-3	CASSRQGTGNTIYF
TRBV4-1	TRBJ2-2	CASSHAFGTSELFF
TRBV5-1	TRBJ1-2	CASSGQGDYGYTF
TRBV6-5	TRBJ1-3	CASRKTGSSGNTIYF
TRBV7-7	TRBJ1-1	CASSLRFNTEAFF
TRBV19	TRBJ2-7	CASSNQDFYEQYF